This T cell receptor beta chain stems from a study of T cells in Graves' hyperthyroidism and ophthalmopathy (dated by TCRdb to between 2019 and 2020). Background on the whole study: Peripheral blood samples were taken at the time of initial diagnosis, prior to any treatment. The approximately 100 discovery patients were randomly divided into training and test sets at a 7:3 ratio. TCR Vbeta CDR3 sequencing of some 140 peripheral blood samples (roughly 43 ophthalmopathy, some 75 hyperthyroidism and roughly 17 progressor patients) is reported in the paper. A discovery cohort of about a hundred patients, about 44 with Graves' ophthalmopathy and 57 with stable Graves' hyperthyroidism, was used to find distinguishing TCR V-J signatures. Prospective prediction of ophthalmopathy was tested in an independent validation cohort of 18 to 20 hyperthyroidism patients and some 17 patients who later progressed to ophthalmopathy. In over five Graves' hyperthyroidism patients, the study also compared T-cell repertoires from thyroid tissue with T-cell repertoires from blood. After sampling, hyperthyroidism patients received methimazole starting at 30 mg daily, and ophthalmopathy patients received high-dose intravenous methylprednisolone.

The table lists this clonotype with many counts. Its antigen has not been determined. Base qualities were left out, and no much larger clone turns up one base away. V is pared back by 5 bases and J by 1 base, with 15 bases lying between the germline termini. CDR1 and CDR2 were assigned from the germline V gene (reference sequence) as PRHDT and FYEKMQ. The CDR3 has 15 amino acids, counting the end cysteine and phenylalanine. The sequence is cut down to CDR3 DNA, 45 bases in frame from base 1. Graves' hyperthyroidism was defined as stable when no progression to ophthalmopathy occurred over 18 months of follow-up. Hyperthyroidism patients were aged 18 to 65 years and newly diagnosed, with disease duration of less than 2 months. Any patient with an uncontrolled infection, another autoimmune disease, pregnancy or lactation was excluded. Diagnoses were based on clinical symptoms, serum thyroxine and TRAb, thyroid ultrasound and orbital computed tomography. PBMCs were separated from over 9 ml of fresh peripheral blood using Ficoll-Paque density gradient centrifugation. Total RNA was extracted using Trizol reagent, and RNA quality was assessed on an Agilent 2100 Bioanalyzer.

Amplification of TCR beta CDR3 regions was carried out from RNA transcripts. A first-round RT-PCR of the TCR CDR3 used the HTBI primer set with the Qiagen OneStep RT-PCR kit. Libraries were constructed in a second round of multiplex PCR, after which size selection and purification were performed. The libraries were sequenced on an Illumina HiSeq2000 using paired-end 100 bp reads. Per the authors' processing: SOAPnuke was used to process the raw data, throwing out any read that contained adapters or uncalled bases, had a mean Phred below 15, or lacked an exact constant-primer or identifier match. COPE v1.2.5 was used to merge high-quality paired reads, and clonotypes were defined as unique nucleotide sequences. MiTCR v1.1 was used to align the clonotypes against IMGT TRBV, TRBD and TRBJ reference segments. The analysis included only V-J combinations with a frequency above 0.0001, which together covered approximately 99% of the repertoires. A TCS score was defined as the ratio between F50 (clonal expansion) and ExV (chaos), using BLOSUM62-based TCRdist between CDR3 peptides within each V-J. Welch's t-statistics and random forest reduced some 510 V-J features to 13, which were used in a naive Bayes classifier (R e1071). TCRdb applied fastp at Q25 and MiXCR to the public reads, then kept only in-frame beta chains. Records with the same CDR3 protein are collapsed into one entry carrying the most frequent genes and DNA. These V and J calls originate from TCRdb's pipeline instead of the authors' own analysis. In all, the sample holds hundreds of thousands of distinct CDR3 sequences, and around 15% of those were seen once. 3.8% of the sample is in the top ten clones.

The investigation overall reported the following: In validation, the model predicted progression to ophthalmopathy with approximately 71% sensitivity and around 72% specificity, a median of 6.5 months before onset. Blood samples also contained most of the expanded thyroid clonotypes (frequency above 0.001), which suggests that blood repertoires may reflect thyroid immune responses. In cross-validation, a model built on a 13 V-J signature told ophthalmopathy apart from stable hyperthyroidism with under 90% sensitivity and about 81% specificity, and in testing the same model reached 80%/75%. No statistical method was used to fix the sample size in advance, and group allocation was not hidden from the investigators.

The chain links TRBV13 with TRBJ2-7; perhaps TRBD1 is the D gene, with 6 bases matching. This receptor was obtained from a woman under 40 with Graves' hyperthyroidism. Source material: blood. The DNA sequence is TGTGCCAGCAGCCCCGGTGGCAGGGGATCCTACGAGCAGTACTTC. Its coded protein is CASSPGGRGSYEQYF.